Below are 21 T cell receptor beta chains sequenced from a single sample in a study of cytomegalovirus exposure and HLA in healthy donors. The primer mix had 60 Vbeta and 13 Jbeta primers. Measured with immunoSEQ multiplex PCR; TCRdb has only the in-frame clones, and not every one. The sample contains under 120,000 clones, about 80% of which appear only once. Sequences were obtained from PBMCs. These receptors came from a man aged 50 or older in good health and CMV-seropositive.

This clone has only a few counts. The V gene is TRBV30, the J gene TRBJ2-1; D is perhaps TRBD2 (6 bases). Germline V gene data show CDR1 as GTSNPN and CDR2 as SVGIG (reference sequence). Trimming took off 3 bases at V and 7 bases at J, with 13 bases between the two ends. This CDR3 is 13 amino acids long. DNA of the CDR3: TGTGCCTGGAGGGAGGGCCGTAGGAATGAGCAGTTCTTC. Protein sequence: CAWREGRRNEQFF.

This chain joins TRBV30 and TRBJ2-1; 8 bases line up with TRBD2. V was clipped by 8 bases and J by 0 bases; unmatched bases: 6. Germline V gene data show CDR1 as GTSNPN and CDR2 as SVGIG (reference sequence). The CDR3 is 14 amino acids. The CDR3 DNA is TGTGCCCGGGGGGGACAAAGCTCCTACAATGAGCAGTTCTTC. This gives the protein CARGGQSSYNEQFF.

This clone was counted a few times. V and J are TRBV29-1 and TRBJ2-7; tentatively, D is TRBD2 (5 bases). V was clipped by 6 bases and J by 7 bases, with 19 bases between them. The germline V gene has CDR1 SQVTM and CDR2 ANQGSEA. This CDR3 has 13 residues. The CDR3 loop reads CSVTYQAGGEQYF. In DNA, the CDR3 is TGCAGCGTAACGTATCAGGCGGGCGGAGAGCAGTACTTC.

This chain uses TRBV7-3 with TRBJ1-2; a possible D gene is TRBD1 (5 bases). This CDR3 spans 14 amino acids. V lost 1 base and J lost 4, with 10 bases in between. Germline V CDR1 and CDR2: SGHTA, FQGTGA. For the CDR3, the DNA is TGTGCCAGCAGCTTAAACGCAGGGTCCTATGGCTACACCTTC. The encoded protein is CASSLNAGSYGYTF.

J is TRBJ2-2 and V is TRBV6-1, with 9 bases that match TRBD1. Trimming cost V 6 bases and J 6 bases; bases outside gene matches: 5. CDR1 MNHNS and CDR2 SASEGT come from the germline V gene. The CDR3 is made up of 14 amino acids. The CDR3 nucleotides read TGTGCCAGCAGAACCGGGACAGGGCCCGGGGAGCTGTTTTTT. This translates into CASRTGTGPGELFF.

The CDR3 bases are TGTGCCAGCAGCTTAGCAGGAGGGGCCGAGCAGTACTTC. Translation gives CASSLAGGAEQYF. The chain uses TRBV7-2 and TRBJ2-7; TRBD2 is a possible D gene (6 bases). Germline assignment: CDR1 SGHTA and CDR2 FQGNSA. This CDR3 spans 13 amino acids. Trimming removed 0 bases from V and 6 bases from J, with 9 bases in between.

The J gene is TRBJ2-3, the V gene TRBV19; 15 bases line up with TRBD2. Germline V gives CDR1 LNHDA, CDR2 SQIVND (reference sequence). The CDR3 has 15 amino acids. J lost 6 bases, V lost 3 bases, and 1 base had no gene match. CDR3 sequence (DNA): TGTGCCAGTAGTATCGGACTAGCGGGAGGGGATACGCAGTATTTT. Protein sequence: CASSIGLAGGDTQYF. Full variable domain (missing parts from reference TRBV19 and TRBJ2-3): DGGITQSPKYLFRKEGQNVTLSCEQNLNHDAMYWYRQDPGQGLRLIYYSQIVNDFQKGDIAEGYSVSREKKESFPLTVTSAQKNPTAFYLCASSIGLAGGDTQYFGPGTRLTVL.

The chain is built from TRBV4-1 and TRBJ1-1; tentatively, D is TRBD1 (5 bases). The length of the CDR3 is 16 residues. V gave up 0 bases and J gave up 5 bases, with 16 bases separating them. Germline values: CDR1 MGHRA, CDR2 YSYEKL. The DNA for the CDR3 is TGCGCCAGCAGCCAAGAGGGGCGTTCCCAAAGGACTGAAGCTTTCTTT. As protein: CASSQEGRSQRTEAFF.

The gene calls are TRBV6-5 and TRBJ1-3, with D uncertain. Deletions cut 10 bases from V and 2 bases from J, with 9 bases between. Germline CDR1 MNHEY, CDR2 SVGAGI. CDR3 length equals 12 residues. The CDR3 nucleotides are TGTGCCACGCGGGATCCTGGAAACACCATATATTTT. Encoded protein: CATRDPGNTIYF.

The chain has TRBV5-4 and TRBJ2-5; D is unresolved. With the DNA end fitting TRBJ2-7 better, the J assignment may be wrong. The CDR3 totals 14 residues. Per germline, CDR1 SGHNT and CDR2 YYREEE (reference sequence). The CDR3 sequence is CASSLYGDTYEQYF. In DNA form, the CDR3 reads TGTGCCAGCAGCTTGTATGGAGATACCTACGAGCAGTACTTC.

The chain carries TRBV14 and TRBJ2-1; tentatively, D is TRBD2 (5 bases). The germline V gene has CDR1 SGHDN and CDR2 FVKESK. V lost 4 bases and J 2 bases, leaving 12 bases between the germline ends. The CDR3 is 15 amino acids. CDR3 sequence (DNA): TGTGCCAGCAGCCGTGACGGACTCACCTACAATGAGCAGTTCTTC. It is translated as CASSRDGLTYNEQFF. The whole variable domain, remainder taken from reference TRBV14 and TRBJ2-1, is EAGVTQFPSHSVIEKGQTVTLRCDPISGHDNLYWYRRVMGKEIKFLLHFVKESKQDESGMPNNRFLAERTGGTYSTLKVQPAELEDSGVYFCASSRDGLTYNEQFFGPGTRLTVL.

In this sample, this clone turned up a few times. The chain carries TRBV5-1 and TRBJ2-3; 11 positions agree with TRBD2. The CDR3 sequence is 16 residues long. Germline V gene data show CDR1 as SGHRS and CDR2 as YFSETQ. V shed 4 bases, J shed 4 bases, and the junction held 8 bases outside the gene matches. CDR3 amino acids: CASSPVTSGNADTQYF. As DNA, the CDR3 is TGCGCCAGCAGCCCAGTGACTAGCGGGAACGCAGATACGCAGTATTTT.

The rearrangement joins TRBV28 to TRBJ1-1; no firm D call. Trimming removed 2 bases from V and 0 bases from J, with 10 bases in between. Germline CDR1 is MDHEN and CDR2 is SYDVKM. This CDR3 has 15 residues. The CDR3 reads CASSLSYSMNTEAFF. The CDR3 coding sequence is TGTGCCAGCAGTTTAAGCTATTCTATGAACACTGAAGCTTTCTTT.

This chain links TRBV5-4 with TRBJ1-4; TRBD1 matches 7 bases. This CDR3 contains 15 residues. The V gene's germline CDR1 is SGHNT and CDR2 YYREEE (reference sequence). V was clipped by 5 bases and J by 0 bases; unmatched bases: 4. CDR3 protein: CASRTGIATNEKLFF. The CDR3 bases are TGTGCCAGCAGGACAGGGATTGCAACTAATGAAAAACTGTTTTTT.

The chain is built from TRBV5-4 and TRBJ2-7; a possible D gene is TRBD1 (5 bases). Germline V gene lookup returns CDR1 SGHNT and CDR2 YYREEE (reference sequence). There are 13 residues in the CDR3. The V end was cut by 3 bases, the J end by 2 bases, with 9 bases between. The CDR3 spells CASSSQGAYEQYF. CDR3 DNA sequence: TGTGCCAGCAGCTCTCAGGGCGCCTACGAGCAGTACTTC.

J is TRBJ1-2 and V is TRBV6-4; weak D call: TRBD1 (6 bases). The CDR3 contains 15 residues. V lost 4 bases to trimming and J lost 2 bases, with 14 bases between them. In germline, CDR1 is MRHNA, CDR2 SNTAGT. CDR3 nucleotide sequence: TGTGCCAGCAGTGTAATTGCAGGGGAGAACTATGGCTACACCTTC. Its protein product is CASSVIAGENYGYTF.

The rearrangement uses TRBV5-1 and TRBJ2-7; 9 nucleotides align to TRBD1. J gave up 5 bases and V 4 bases, and 10 bases lay outside the gene matches. CDR3 length equals 15 residues. Germline V lookup: CDR1 SGHRS, CDR2 YFSETQ. CDR3 sequence reads: CASSPGGQGLNEQYF. The DNA for the CDR3 is TGCGCCAGCAGCCCTGGGGGACAGGGATTAAACGAGCAGTACTTC.

In DNA, the CDR3 is TGTGCCAGCAGCTCGAGAAGCACCGGGGAGCTGTTTTTT. Its protein is CASSSRSTGELFF. The chain links TRBV5-4 to TRBJ2-2; D uncertain. CDR1 and CDR2 (germline): SGHNT, YYREEE (reference sequence). The CDR3 length is 13 residues. V was trimmed by 3 bases and J by 4 bases, leaving 7 bases between them.

The chain joins TRBV28 to TRBJ1-1; D call uncertain. This CDR3 spans 13 amino acids. The germline V and J ends were trimmed by 5 bases and 4 bases, with 11 bases remaining between them. Germline V gives CDR1 MDHEN, CDR2 SYDVKM. CDR3 sequence: CASSNYEGTEAFF. Here the CDR3 DNA reads TGTGCCAGCAGTAACTATGAAGGCACTGAAGCTTTCTTT.

This clone was recorded a few times. V gene TRBV6-1 combines with J gene TRBJ1-2; D uncertain. V lost 2 bases and J 8 bases, leaving 12 bases between the germline ends. The CDR3 totals 13 residues. CDR1 and CDR2 from the germline V gene are MNHNS and SASEGT. CDR3: CASSETGLTGYTF. CDR3 bases: TGTGCCAGCAGTGAAACCGGACTAACGGGCTACACCTTC.

This clone was recorded only once. The chain has TRBV5-1 and TRBJ2-3; D might be TRBD2 (6 bases). The germline CDR1 and CDR2 sequences are SGHRS and YFSETQ. The CDR3 runs to 16 residues. The V and J ends lost 3 bases and 2 bases respectively, with 16 bases between them. CDR3 coding DNA: TGCGCCAGCAGCTGGGGACTCGGCGACTACACAGATACGCAGTATTTT. Its protein product is CASSWGLGDYTDTQYF.